This entry features one T cell receptor beta chain sequence. Sequencing of TCR beta was performed on blood CD8+ and CD4+ T cells. The controls, all healthy donors, were matched for age and sex. While CD8+ and CD4+ T cells were isolated negatively, TEMRA cells were enriched by FACS. The data derive from a study of CD8 T cells in Susac syndrome. The authors reverse transcribed 0.5 to 1 ug RNA with random hexamers. A multiplex approach, immunoSEQ multiplex PCR, amplified TCR beta CDR3 across 54 Vbeta and 13 Jbeta. One entry per CDR3 protein results from TCRdb running MiXCR on the immunoSEQ multiplex PCR reads. The sample consists of some 150,000 distinct CDR3 sequences, 94% of them appearing once. This CDR3 comprises 16 residues. The trim removed 5 bases at V and 0 bases at J, leaving 6 bases unmatched. Germline-derived CDR1 and CDR2 are MDHEN and SYDVKM.

This sequence originates from a human donor in good health. The chain links TRBV28 to TRBJ2-1, with 8 positions matching TRBD2. Sequenced: CD8+ T cells from PBMCs. CDR3 residues: CASSGVAGRSYNEQFF. In DNA, the CDR3 is TGTGCCAGCAGTGGGGTAGCGGGACGCTCCTACAATGAGCAGTTCTTC.